What follows are 29 T cell receptor beta chains derived from one specimen sequenced in a study of shared clonotypes between healthy human individuals. Profiled with immunoSEQ multiplex PCR; TCRdb holds only in-frame clones, not every one. The sample carries about 2.4 million clones, roughly 93% recorded once. The specimen sequenced was naive CD4+ T cells from PBMCs. Stated subset: CD45RA+ positively selected. The receptors originated from a man between 18 and 29 years old in good health. Some clones in this sample may be carry-over from other donors' samples.

The rearrangement links TRBV28 to TRBJ1-5; D not certain. In germline, CDR1 is MDHEN, CDR2 SYDVKM. CDR3 size: 14 residues. V was shortened by 2 bases and J by 7 bases, with 12 bases between the two germline ends. The CDR3 nucleotides read TGTGCCAGCAGTTTAGGAGTGACGGGGCAGCCCCAGCATTTT. It encodes CASSLGVTGQPQHF.

Concerning this clone: Other DNA sequences in this specimen translate into the identical CDR3. The J gene is TRBJ2-7, the V gene TRBV18, with D perhaps matching TRBD1 or TRBD2 (6 bases each). The length of the CDR3 is 15 residues. V lost 3 bases, J lost 2 bases, and 14 bases lay in between. Germline loops: CDR1 KGHSH, CDR2 LQKENI. CDR3 loop: CASSPRGQAAYEQYF. As DNA, the CDR3 is TGTGCCAGCTCACCCCGGGGGCAGGCCGCCTACGAGCAGTACTTC.

The chain employs TRBV19 and TRBJ2-6; possibly TRBD1 for D (6 bases). The V gene's germline CDR1 is LNHDA and CDR2 SQIVND (reference sequence). This CDR3 is built from 17 residues. Trimming shortened V by 0 bases and J by 7 bases, and 16 bases separated the two germline ends. Here the CDR3 DNA reads TGTGCCAGTAGTATAGATCGTGAGGCAGGGGCTGCCAACGTCCTGACTTTC. Amino acids: CASSIDREAGAANVLTF.

CDR3 DNA: TGCGCCAGCAGTGAAGGACAGGACTATGGCTACACCTTC. Amino acid sequence: CASSEGQDYGYTF. J is TRBJ1-2 and V is TRBV10-1, with 7 bases lining up with TRBD1. Germline values: CDR1 WNHNN, CDR2 SYGVQD (reference sequence). V lost 3 bases and J lost 3; bases outside the gene matches: 1. This CDR3 region has 13 residues.

J is TRBJ2-7 and V is TRBV7-3; D is ambiguous. Trimming stripped 5 bases from V and 5 bases from J, with 13 bases between. The length of the CDR3 is 13 residues. Per germline, CDR1 SGHTA and CDR2 FQGTGA. The DNA for the CDR3 is TGTGCCAGCAGCCCAGGTCCCCTGGACGAGCAGTACTTC. The encoded protein is CASSPGPLDEQYF.

This chain connects TRBV4-2 to TRBJ1-4; D is unresolved. Trimming pared 3 bases from V and 5 bases from J, leaving 13 bases between. This CDR3 is 15 amino acids long. CDR1 LGHNA and CDR2 YNFKEQ come from the germline V gene. The CDR3 reads CASSQETQKNEKLFF. CDR3 in DNA: TGTGCCAGCAGCCAGGAGACGCAGAAAAATGAAAAACTGTTTTTT.

This rearrangement joins TRBV19 to TRBJ2-6; maybe TRBD2 (5 bases). CDR1 is LNHDA and CDR2 is SQIVND in the germline V gene (reference sequence). The germline V and J ends were trimmed by 5 bases and 2 bases, with 10 bases remaining between them. CDR3 length: 15 amino acids. CDR3 region: CASSFTRAGANVLTF. CDR3 nucleotides: TGTGCCAGTAGTTTTACTAGAGCTGGGGCCAACGTCCTGACTTTC.

This CDR3 reads CASSEGAEQFF. In DNA, the CDR3 is TGTGCCAGCAGTGAAGGGGCGGAGCAGTTCTTC. The chain couples TRBV25-1 to TRBJ2-1; D possibly corresponds to TRBD1 (5 bases). V lost 2 bases, J lost 10 bases, and 6 bases lay in between. In germline, CDR1 is MGHDK, CDR2 SYGVNS. This CDR3 is 11 amino acids long.

CDR3 bases: TGTGCCACCATCCCACCGCCCCCCCTAGCGGGATATACCTACGAGCAGTACTTC. Protein product: CATIPPPPLAGYTYEQYF. The chain carries TRBV15 and TRBJ2-7, with 9 bases that match TRBD2. The CDR3 has 18 residues. Germline CDR1 and CDR2: LNHNV and YYDKDF (reference sequence). V shed 7 bases and J 2 bases; nucleotides not matched to a gene: 18.

This rearrangement joins TRBV6-5 to TRBJ2-5; the D gene is possibly TRBD2 (7 bases). The CDR3 covers 15 residues. Germline CDR1 reads MNHEY; CDR2 reads SVGAGI. The ends were cut back, 2 bases at V and 1 base at J, with 11 bases in the middle. The CDR3 DNA reads TGTGCCAGCAGTTACCCCCGGGGGGCCCAAGAGACCCAGTACTTC. Protein: CASSYPRGAQETQYF.

The chain is built from TRBV30 and TRBJ2-3; D gene uncertain. CDR3 length: 12 residues. V lost 2 bases, J lost 6 bases, and 9 bases lay in between. The germline V gene encodes CDR1 GTSNPN and CDR2 SVGIG (reference sequence). In nucleotides, the CDR3 is TGTGCCTGGAGTCCCTACTTCGATACGCAGTATTTT. Translating it yields CAWSPYFDTQYF.

This chain uses TRBV7-9 with TRBJ2-2; 7 bases align to TRBD1. Trimming at V came to 5 bases and at J to 4 bases, leaving 10 bases not matched to a gene. The CDR3 spans 16 residues. Looked up from germline, CDR1 is SEHNR and CDR2 is FQNEAQ (reference sequence). The DNA for the CDR3 is TGTGCCAGCAGCGGAGACAGGGCTGTGCGCACCGGGGAGCTGTTTTTT. Protein: CASSGDRAVRTGELFF.

This chain connects TRBV25-1 to TRBJ2-7; D gene unclear. The V end lost 2 bases, the J end lost 0 bases, and 5 bases lay between the germline ends. The CDR3 length is 13 residues. Germline loops: CDR1 MGHDK, CDR2 SYGVNS. CDR3 sequence reads: CASSEMGSYEQYF. The CDR3 region has the DNA TGTGCCAGCAGTGAAATGGGCTCCTACGAGCAGTACTTC.

The J gene is TRBJ2-2, the V gene TRBV27; D ambiguous. Germline CDR1 is MNHEY and CDR2 is SMNVEV (reference sequence). Trimming left V 0 bases short and J 4 bases short, with 12 bases between. The length of the CDR3 is 16 residues. The CDR3 nucleotides are TGTGCCAGCAGTTTATCACAGCCGACCCTCACCGGGGAGCTGTTTTTT. It specifies CASSLSQPTLTGELFF.

CDR3 nucleotides: TGTGCCAGCAGTTTACGGGCCGCCGGTGGCTACACCTTC. Translating gives CASSLRAAGGYTF. The J gene is TRBJ1-2, the V gene TRBV28; D is uncertain. Germline values: CDR1 MDHEN, CDR2 SYDVKM. The CDR3 loop spans 13 amino acids. The V gene lost 2 bases and the J gene lost 7 bases, with 11 bases spanning the gap.

The V and J genes are TRBV10-1 and TRBJ2-1, with D possibly TRBD2 on 5 matching bases. Germline CDR1 WNHNN, CDR2 SYGVQD (reference sequence). The ends were cut back, 2 bases at V and 6 bases at J, with 23 bases in the middle. This CDR3 has 18 amino acids. CDR3 nucleotide sequence: TGCGCCAGCAGTGAGGGAGTTTCGCGACCCAGGAGGTTCAATGAGCAGTTCTTC. It codes for CASSEGVSRPRRFNEQFF.

This chain uses TRBV7-3 with TRBJ2-1; D remains ambiguous. V lost 2 bases, J lost 7 bases, and 15 bases lay in between. CDR3 size: 15 residues. Germline V gives CDR1 SGHTA, CDR2 FQGTGA. The CDR3 region has the DNA TGTGCCAGCAGCTTAGGCAGAGAGCCCGGGAATGAGCAGTTCTTC. As protein: CASSLGREPGNEQFF.

The V and J genes are TRBV10-3 and TRBJ2-5; 8 bases align to TRBD2. CDR1 is ENHRY, CDR2 SYGVKD, per germline. With V trimmed by 3 bases and J by 3 bases, 0 bases remained unmatched. This CDR3 region has 13 residues. CDR3 DNA: TGTGCCATCAGTGAAGCGGGAGAAGAGACCCAGTACTTC. Translating it yields CAISEAGEETQYF.

CDR3 in DNA: TGTGCCAGCAGCCCTCGTGGAACCTCCTACAATGAGCAGTTCTTC. This sequence encodes CASSPRGTSYNEQFF. This chain joins TRBV7-3 and TRBJ2-1; D is undetermined. The CDR3 length is 15 residues. CDR1 SGHTA and CDR2 FQGTGA come from the germline V gene. V was shortened by 5 bases and J by 0 bases, with 11 bases between the two germline ends.

The genes are TRBV15 and TRBJ2-3, with D tentatively TRBD1 or TRBD2 (6 bases each). V shed 6 bases and J shed 6 bases, with 13 bases lying between them. CDR1 and CDR2 (germline): LNHNV, YYDKDF (reference sequence). The CDR3 spans 13 residues. CDR3 nucleotides: TGTGCCACCAGGGAGACTAGGGGGGATACGCAGTATTTT. This encodes CATRETRGDTQYF. The full variable domain, with the rest looked up from reference TRBV15 and TRBJ2-3, is DAMVIQNPRYQVTQFGKPVTLSCSQTLNHNVMYWYQQKSSQAPKLLFHYYDKDFNNEADTPDNFQSRRPNTSFCFLDIRSPGLGDTAMYLCATRETRGDTQYFGPGTRLTVL.

J is TRBJ1-2 and V is TRBV6-5; TRBD1 aligns across 11 bases. This CDR3 region has 16 residues. The trim removed 0 bases at V and 5 bases at J, leaving 5 bases unmatched. Germline CDR1 reads MNHEY; CDR2 reads SVGAGI. The CDR3 region has the DNA TGTGCCAGCAGTTACTCGGGACAGGGGGAGTCTTATGGCTACACCTTC. This translates into CASSYSGQGESYGYTF.

The rearrangement uses TRBV27 and TRBJ2-6; the match to TRBD2 covers 8 bases. There are 18 residues in the CDR3. In germline, CDR1 is MNHEY, CDR2 SMNVEV (reference sequence). The J segment lost 2 bases and the V segment lost 5 bases, leaving 11 bases of the junction unmatched. This chain's CDR3 is CASSPRHGREAGANVLTF. The CDR3 DNA is TGTGCCAGCAGTCCCCGTCACGGGAGGGAGGCTGGGGCCAACGTCCTGACTTTC.

The chain couples TRBV5-4 to TRBJ1-2; 8 positions match TRBD1. The germline V gene encodes CDR1 SGHNT and CDR2 YYREEE (reference sequence). The length of the CDR3 is 14 residues. Unmatched junction bases numbered 6, after V lost 4 bases and J lost 4 bases. CDR3 protein: CASSVGQGGYGYTF. Written as DNA, the CDR3 is TGTGCCAGCAGCGTAGGACAGGGCGGCTATGGCTACACCTTC.

This CDR3 is CAWTAGAYEQYF. The CDR3 DNA follows: TGTGCCTGGACTGCGGGTGCGTACGAGCAGTACTTC. The rearrangement uses TRBV30 and TRBJ2-7, with a possible D match to TRBD2 (5 bases). V shed 4 bases and J shed 4 bases, with 11 bases lying between them. CDR1 is GTSNPN, CDR2 SVGIG, per germline (reference sequence). This CDR3 comprises 12 residues. The full variable domain, completed using reference TRBV30 and TRBJ2-7, is SQTIHQWPATLVQPVGSPLSLECTVEGTSNPNLYWYRQAAGRGLQLLFYSVGIGQISSEVPQNLSASRPQDRQFILSSKKLLLSDSGFYLCAWTAGAYEQYFGPGTRLTVT.

This rearrangement joins TRBV11-2 to TRBJ1-1, with D possibly TRBD1 on 6 matching bases. The CDR3 runs 15 residues. Germline loops: CDR1 SGHAT, CDR2 FQNNGV. The V and J ends lost 4 bases and 6 bases respectively, with 18 bases between them. The CDR3 DNA reads TGTGCCAGCAGCTCGATCAGGGGTCAGAGGGCTGAAGCTTTCTTT. This sequence encodes CASSSIRGQRAEAFF.

A single count supports this clone. This rearrangement joins TRBV9 to TRBJ2-1; 8 bases are a match to TRBD2. This CDR3 spans 16 amino acids. The germline gives CDR1 SGDLS, CDR2 YYNGEE. V shed 2 bases and J 1 base; nucleotides not matched to a gene: 5. The CDR3 bases are TGTGCCAGCAGCGTCAATAGCGGGACGTCCTACAATGAGCAGTTCTTC. Translated: CASSVNSGTSYNEQFF.

For the CDR3, the DNA is TGTGCCAGCAGCCCCGGGACAGGGCTTCCCTACGAGCAGTACTTC. Translation gives CASSPGTGLPYEQYF. The V gene is TRBV5-6, the J gene TRBJ2-7; 9 positions agree with TRBD1. The CDR3 is made up of 15 amino acids. Germline CDR1 is SGHDT and CDR2 is YYEEEE. V shed 4 bases, J shed 2 bases, and the junction held 7 bases outside the gene matches.

The chain links TRBV4-1 to TRBJ2-1, with D perhaps given as TRBD1 or TRBD2 (6 bases each). V lost 1 base to trimming and J lost 8 bases, with 18 bases between them. Germline CDR1 is MGHRA and CDR2 is YSYEKL. This CDR3 has 16 residues. The CDR3: CASSQVSVRGQDEQFF. The CDR3, as DNA: TGCGCCAGCAGCCAAGTATCGGTTCGGGGGCAGGATGAGCAGTTCTTC.

This chain uses TRBV19 with TRBJ2-1; 9 bases are a match to TRBD2. Trimming cost V 3 bases and J 4 bases; bases outside gene matches: 7. Germline V gene sequence: CDR1 LNHDA, CDR2 SQIVND (reference sequence). This CDR3 region has 16 residues. The CDR3 sequence: CASSIIVTSGYNEQFF. CDR3 nucleotides: TGTGCCAGTAGTATTATAGTGACTAGCGGTTACAATGAGCAGTTCTTC.